Included here is one T cell receptor (beta chain) sequence, with context. This clone showed up just a few times. The specificity of this receptor is unknown. Its ends do not fully match the called genes, so a read error is possible. The CDR3, from cysteine to phenylalanine, totals 15 residues. Just CDR3 DNA is preserved here, 45 bases in frame from base 1. Per the germline V gene, LGHNA is the CDR1 and YNFKEQ is the CDR2. The donors were people with melanoma. The source of the sample is a study of CD4+ T cells in melanoma (dated by TCRdb to between 2022 and 2023). Regarding the research as a whole: Neoantigen-specific CD4+ T cells in human melanoma were investigated in the study.

Library preparation employed the immunoSEQ multiplex PCR assay. The clones in this table, taken by TCRdb from immuneACCESS, are in-frame only. Not every clone is retained; where verified, under half of the shortfall comes from an unresolved V gene, and the cause of the rest is unknown. For this sample there are some 110,000 clones; 80% to 95% appear just once. The ten largest account for 2.5% to 3.5% of the sample. What the authors observed across the whole study: The report described a correlation between neoantigen-specific CD4+ T cells and the function of CD8+ T cells, macrophages and B cells. Diverse differentiation states were reported to be shown by neoantigen-specific CD4+ T cells in melanoma.

What was sequenced was peripheral blood. This receptor was identified in a human donor with melanoma. The V and J segments used are TRBV4-2 and TRBJ1-3, and possibly TRBD1, on 6 matching bases. DNA sequence: TGTGCCAGCAGCCGCAAATCGGGGGCTGGAGACACCATATATTTT. This sequence encodes CASSRKSGAGDTIYF.